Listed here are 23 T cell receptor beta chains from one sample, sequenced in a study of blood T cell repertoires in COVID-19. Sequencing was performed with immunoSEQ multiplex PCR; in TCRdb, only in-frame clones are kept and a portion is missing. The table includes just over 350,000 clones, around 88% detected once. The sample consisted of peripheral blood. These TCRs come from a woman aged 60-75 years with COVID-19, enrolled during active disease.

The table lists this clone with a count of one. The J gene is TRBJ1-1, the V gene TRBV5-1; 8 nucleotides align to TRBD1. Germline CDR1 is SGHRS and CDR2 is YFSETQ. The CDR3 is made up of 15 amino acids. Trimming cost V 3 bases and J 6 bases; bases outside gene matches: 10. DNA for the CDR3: TGCGCCAGCAGCTGGCAGGGGGCCCCAGGGGCTGAAGCTTTCTTT. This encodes CASSWQGAPGAEAFF.

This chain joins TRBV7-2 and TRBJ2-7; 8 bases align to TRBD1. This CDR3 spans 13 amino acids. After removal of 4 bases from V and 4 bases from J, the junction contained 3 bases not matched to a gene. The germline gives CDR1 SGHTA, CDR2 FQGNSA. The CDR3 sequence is CASSSTGAYEQYF. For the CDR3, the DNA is TGTGCCAGCAGCTCGACAGGGGCGTACGAGCAGTACTTC.

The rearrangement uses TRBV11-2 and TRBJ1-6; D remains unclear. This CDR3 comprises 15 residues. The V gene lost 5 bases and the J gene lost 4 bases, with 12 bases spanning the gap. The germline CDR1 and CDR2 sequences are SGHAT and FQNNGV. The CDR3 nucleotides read TGTGCCAGCAGCCCAACGGCGGGGTATAATTCACCCCTCCACTTT. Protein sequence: CASSPTAGYNSPLHF.

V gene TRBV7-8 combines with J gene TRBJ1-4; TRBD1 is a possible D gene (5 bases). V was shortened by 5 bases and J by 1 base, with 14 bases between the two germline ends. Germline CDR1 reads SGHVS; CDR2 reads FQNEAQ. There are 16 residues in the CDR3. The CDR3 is CASSPPDTITNEKLFF. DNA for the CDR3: TGTGCCAGCAGCCCCCCGGACACTATAACTAATGAAAAACTGTTTTTT.

As DNA, the CDR3 is TGTGCCAGCTCACCACCGGGACTACCCGAAGCTTTCTTT. It encodes CASSPPGLPEAFF. The chain has TRBV18 and TRBJ1-1, with D perhaps matching TRBD1 (5 bases). The CDR3 has 13 residues. The ends were cut back, 0 bases at V and 8 bases at J, with 10 bases in the middle. Germline-derived CDR1 and CDR2 are KGHSH and LQKENI. Supplemented by reference TRBV18 and TRBJ1-1, the full variable domain reads NAGVMQNPRHLVRRRGQEARLRCSPMKGHSHVYWYRQLPEEGLKFMVYLQKENIIDESGMPKERFSAEFPKEGPSILRIQQVVRGDSAAYFCASSPPGLPEAFFGQGTRLTVV.

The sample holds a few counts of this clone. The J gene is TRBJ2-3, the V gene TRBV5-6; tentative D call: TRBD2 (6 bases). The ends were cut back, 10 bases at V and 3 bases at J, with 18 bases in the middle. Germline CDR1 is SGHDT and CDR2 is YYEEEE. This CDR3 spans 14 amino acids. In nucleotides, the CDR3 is TGTGCCTCCCAGGGCGCGGGGTGGACAGATACGCAGTATTTT. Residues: CASQGAGWTDTQYF.

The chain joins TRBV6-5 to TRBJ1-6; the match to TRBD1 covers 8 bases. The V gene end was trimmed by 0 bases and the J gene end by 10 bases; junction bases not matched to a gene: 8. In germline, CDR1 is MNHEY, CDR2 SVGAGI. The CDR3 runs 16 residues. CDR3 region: CASSYSSGTGGSPLHF. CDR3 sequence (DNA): TGTGCCAGCAGTTACTCATCGGGGACAGGAGGGTCACCCCTCCACTTT.

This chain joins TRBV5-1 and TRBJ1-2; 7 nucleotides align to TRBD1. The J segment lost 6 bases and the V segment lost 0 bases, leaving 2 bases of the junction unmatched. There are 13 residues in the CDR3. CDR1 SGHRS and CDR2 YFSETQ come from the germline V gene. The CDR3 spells CASSLAQGNGYTF. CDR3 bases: TGCGCCAGCAGCTTGGCACAGGGGAATGGCTACACCTTC.

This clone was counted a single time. The CDR3 coding sequence is TGTGCCAGCAGCTTCTTCGGACAGGGTAATGAGCAGTTCTTC. Protein product: CASSFFGQGNEQFF. The chain carries TRBV7-2 and TRBJ2-1; 8 bases are shared with TRBD1. Trimming at V came to 3 bases and at J to 7 bases, leaving 5 bases not matched to a gene. The CDR3 sequence is 14 residues long. CDR1 is SGHTA and CDR2 is FQGNSA in the germline V gene.

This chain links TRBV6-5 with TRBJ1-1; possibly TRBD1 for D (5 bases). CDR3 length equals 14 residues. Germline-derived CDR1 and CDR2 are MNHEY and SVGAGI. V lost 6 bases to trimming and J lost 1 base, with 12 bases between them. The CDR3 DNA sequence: TGTGCCAGCAGCCACGCGGGGCCGAACACTGAAGCTTTCTTT. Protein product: CASSHAGPNTEAFF.

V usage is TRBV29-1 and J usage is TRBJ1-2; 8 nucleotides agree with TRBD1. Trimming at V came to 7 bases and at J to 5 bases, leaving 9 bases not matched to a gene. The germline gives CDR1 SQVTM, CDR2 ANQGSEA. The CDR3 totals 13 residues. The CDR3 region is CSGTGQGEYGYTF. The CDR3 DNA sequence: TGCAGCGGAACCGGACAGGGAGAATATGGCTACACCTTC.

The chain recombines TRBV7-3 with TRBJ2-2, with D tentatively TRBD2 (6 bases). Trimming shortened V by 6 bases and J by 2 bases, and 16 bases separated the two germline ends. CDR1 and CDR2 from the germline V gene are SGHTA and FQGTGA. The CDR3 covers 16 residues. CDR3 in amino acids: CASSGPGLTNTGELFF. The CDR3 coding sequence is TGTGCCAGCAGTGGGCCGGGACTCACAAACACCGGGGAGCTGTTTTTT. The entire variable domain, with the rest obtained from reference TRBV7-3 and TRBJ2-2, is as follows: GAGVSQTPSNKVTEKGKYVELRCDPISGHTALYWYRQSLGQGPEFLIYFQGTGAADDSGLPNDRFFAVRPEGSVSTLKIQRTERGDSAVYLCASSGPGLTNTGELFFGEGSRLTVL.

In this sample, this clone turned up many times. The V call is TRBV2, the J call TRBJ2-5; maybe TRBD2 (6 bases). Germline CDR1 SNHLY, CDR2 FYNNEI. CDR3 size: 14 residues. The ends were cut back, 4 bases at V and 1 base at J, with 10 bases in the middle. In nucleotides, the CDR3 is TGTGCCAGCAGTGCGGACTACCTCCAAGAGACCCAGTACTTC. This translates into CASSADYLQETQYF.

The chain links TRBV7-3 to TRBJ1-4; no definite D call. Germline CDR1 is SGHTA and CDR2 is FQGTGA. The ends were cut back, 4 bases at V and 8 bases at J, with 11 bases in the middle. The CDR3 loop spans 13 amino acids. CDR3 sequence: CASSSGSGEKLFF. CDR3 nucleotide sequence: TGTGCCAGCAGCTCGGGTTCTGGAGAAAAACTGTTTTTT.

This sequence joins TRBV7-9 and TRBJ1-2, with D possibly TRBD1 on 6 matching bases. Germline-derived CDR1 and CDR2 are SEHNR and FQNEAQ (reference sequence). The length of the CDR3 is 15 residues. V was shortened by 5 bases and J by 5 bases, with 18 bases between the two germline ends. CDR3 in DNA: TGTGCCAGCAGCCCACGGGGGGCGAGGGGTTATGGCTACACCTTC. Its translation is CASSPRGARGYGYTF.

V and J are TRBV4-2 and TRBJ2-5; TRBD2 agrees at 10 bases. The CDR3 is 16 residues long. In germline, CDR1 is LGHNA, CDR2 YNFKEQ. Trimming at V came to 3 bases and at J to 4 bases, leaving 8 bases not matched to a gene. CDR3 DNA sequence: TGTGCCAGCAGCCAGGAGGCTAGCGGGGGCGCAGAGACCCAGTACTTC. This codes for CASSQEASGGAETQYF.

The CDR3 spells CASSSEDTQYF. Written as DNA, the CDR3 is TGTGCCAGCAGTTCTGAGGATACGCAGTATTTT. V and J are TRBV6-5 and TRBJ2-3; unclear D gene. This CDR3 contains 11 residues. Trimming took off 4 bases at V and 6 bases at J, with 5 bases between the two ends. The germline V gene encodes CDR1 MNHEY and CDR2 SVGAGI.

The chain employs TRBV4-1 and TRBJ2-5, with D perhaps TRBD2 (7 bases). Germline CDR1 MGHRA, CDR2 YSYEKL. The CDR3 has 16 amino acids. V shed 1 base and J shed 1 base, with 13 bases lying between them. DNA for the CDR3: TGCGCCAGCAGCCAAGGAGGGGCGGGGGCCCAAGAGACCCAGTACTTC. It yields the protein CASSQGGAGAQETQYF.

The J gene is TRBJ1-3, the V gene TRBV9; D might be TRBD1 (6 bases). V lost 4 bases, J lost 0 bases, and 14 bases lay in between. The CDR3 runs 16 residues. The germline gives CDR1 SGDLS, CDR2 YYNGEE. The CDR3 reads CASSSKAGASGNTIYF. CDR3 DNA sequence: TGTGCCAGCAGCTCCAAAGCAGGGGCCTCTGGAAACACCATATATTTT.

Here the CDR3 reads CAWTRPGGYGYTF. In nucleotides, the CDR3 is TGTGCCTGGACCCGCCCGGGAGGCTATGGCTACACCTTC. The chain recombines TRBV30 with TRBJ1-2; no clear D. CDR3 length: 13 amino acids. Germline CDR1 reads GTSNPN; CDR2 reads SVGIG (reference sequence). Trimming took 4 bases from V and 4 from J, leaving 13 bases between them.

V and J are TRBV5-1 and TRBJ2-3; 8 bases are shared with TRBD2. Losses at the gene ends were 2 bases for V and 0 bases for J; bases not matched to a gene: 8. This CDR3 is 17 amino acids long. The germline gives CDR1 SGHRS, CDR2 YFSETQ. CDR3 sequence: CASSLGGSGVSTDTQYF. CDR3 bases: TGCGCCAGCAGCTTAGGTGGTAGCGGGGTTAGCACAGATACGCAGTATTTT.

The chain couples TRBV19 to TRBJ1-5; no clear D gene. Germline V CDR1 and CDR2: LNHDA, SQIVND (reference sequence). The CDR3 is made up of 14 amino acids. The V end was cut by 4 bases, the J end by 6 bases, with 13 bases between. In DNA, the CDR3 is TGTGCCAGTAGTAGTCGGGCGGGATTTCAGCCCCAGCATTTT. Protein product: CASSSRAGFQPQHF. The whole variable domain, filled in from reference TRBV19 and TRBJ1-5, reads DGGITQSPKYLFRKEGQNVTLSCEQNLNHDAMYWYRQDPGQGLRLIYYSQIVNDFQKGDIAEGYSVSREKKESFPLTVTSAQKNPTAFYLCASSSRAGFQPQHFGDGTRLSIL.

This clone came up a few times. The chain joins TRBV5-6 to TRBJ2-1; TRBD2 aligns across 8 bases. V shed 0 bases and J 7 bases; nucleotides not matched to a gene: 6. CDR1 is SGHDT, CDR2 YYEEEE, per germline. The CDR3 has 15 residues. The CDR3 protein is CASSLEFLAGNEQFF. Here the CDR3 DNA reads TGTGCCAGCAGCTTGGAGTTCTTAGCGGGGAATGAGCAGTTCTTC. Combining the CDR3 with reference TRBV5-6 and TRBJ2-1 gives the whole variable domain DAGVTQSPTHLIKTRGQQVTLRCSPKSGHDTVSWYQQALGQGPQFIFQYYEEEERQRGNFPDRFSGHQFPNYSSELNVNALLLGDSALYLCASSLEFLAGNEQFFGPGTRLTVL.